The 11 T cell receptor beta chains reported below all come from one sample, sequenced in a study of PD-1 blockade in classical Hodgkin lymphoma. Time point specified: newly diagnosed, previously untreated cHL patient sample. Researchers report purifying CD4+ T cells from thawed PBMCs by magnetic negative selection. Repertoires were generated with immunoSEQ multiplex PCR, while TCRdb's copy carries only in-frame clones and drops some. Among 29,000 or so clones, around 90% were seen once, and the ten largest hold about 0.38%. Sequenced: CD4+ T cells from blood. All receptors derive from a human donor with classical Hodgkin lymphoma.

This rearrangement joins TRBV28 to TRBJ1-5; D is unresolved. CDR1 and CDR2 from the germline V gene are MDHEN and SYDVKM. The V end lost 6 bases, the J end lost 7 bases, and 13 bases lay between the germline ends. CDR3 length: 13 residues. The CDR3 region is CASSSGRIQPQHF. In DNA, the CDR3 is TGTGCCAGCAGCTCCGGACGGATCCAGCCCCAGCATTTT.

The chain carries TRBV20-1 and TRBJ2-7; D gene uncertain. The V end lost 3 bases, the J end lost 7 bases, and 10 bases lay between the germline ends. Germline-derived CDR1 and CDR2 are DFQATT and SNEGSKA (reference sequence). The CDR3 covers 11 residues. The CDR3 loop is CSARPPREQYF. For the CDR3, the DNA is TGCAGTGCTAGGCCCCCGAGGGAGCAGTACTTC.

The gene calls are TRBV7-9 and TRBJ2-1; D uncertain. There are 14 residues in the CDR3. CDR1 is SEHNR, CDR2 FQNEAQ, per germline (reference sequence). Trimming took off 4 bases at V and 2 bases at J, with 9 bases between the two ends. The CDR3 DNA reads as TGTGCCAGCAGCTCCCAACAGCCCTACAATGAGCAGTTCTTC. As protein: CASSSQQPYNEQFF.

This clone was detected a few times. The chain has TRBV4-1 and TRBJ1-2, with D maybe TRBD1 (5 bases). The V end was cut by 0 bases, the J end by 5 bases, with 10 bases between. The CDR3 has 14 amino acids. Germline lookup yields CDR1 MGHRA and CDR2 YSYEKL. As DNA, the CDR3 is TGCGCCAGCAGCCAAGATATAGGGGTTTATGGCTACACCTTC. It encodes CASSQDIGVYGYTF.

This chain links TRBV28 with TRBJ1-1; the match to TRBD1 covers 9 bases. This CDR3 contains 15 residues. V lost 5 bases to trimming and J lost 1 base; unmatched junction nucleotides: 5. CDR1 is MDHEN, CDR2 SYDVKM, per germline. The CDR3, as DNA: TGTGCCAGCAGTACACCGACAGGGGGGAACACTGAAGCTTTCTTT. Translating gives CASSTPTGGNTEAFF.

The chain has TRBV29-1 and TRBJ2-3, with 11 nucleotides matching TRBD2. The CDR3 extends over 15 amino acids. The germline CDR1 and CDR2 sequences are SQVTM and ANQGSEA. The J segment lost 4 bases and the V segment lost 6 bases, leaving 9 bases of the junction unmatched. The CDR3 is CSVPPLAGGSDTQYF. As DNA, the CDR3 is TGCAGCGTCCCACCCCTAGCGGGAGGATCAGATACGCAGTATTTT.

The chain carries TRBV18 and TRBJ2-1, with TRBD2 matching 12 bases. Germline CDR1 reads KGHSH; CDR2 reads LQKENI. With 3 bases clipped from V and 0 bases from J, the junction kept 3 bases outside the gene matches. The CDR3 loop spans 17 amino acids. Here the CDR3 DNA reads TGTGCCAGCTCACCCTTGACTAGCGGGAGCTCCTACAATGAGCAGTTCTTC. It specifies CASSPLTSGSSYNEQFF.

The V gene is TRBV4-2, the J gene TRBJ2-5; TRBD1 agrees at 7 bases. CDR3 length: 14 residues. From germline, CDR1 is LGHNA and CDR2 YNFKEQ. Unmatched junction bases numbered 9, after V lost 4 bases and J lost 7 bases. CDR3: CASSLGQAEATQYF. For the CDR3, the DNA is TGTGCCAGCAGCCTCGGACAGGCCGAGGCGACCCAGTACTTC.

This chain connects TRBV7-2 to TRBJ2-5; perhaps TRBD1 as D (6 bases). V dropped 5 bases and J dropped 4 bases, with 14 bases sitting between them. The germline CDR1 and CDR2 sequences are SGHTA and FQGNSA. CDR3 size: 14 residues. The CDR3: CASSLRGVSETQYF. In nucleotides, the CDR3 is TGTGCCAGCAGCCTCAGGGGCGTCTCAGAGACCCAGTACTTC.

V gene TRBV28 combines with J gene TRBJ2-7, with TRBD1 matching 7 bases. V trimming: 2 bases; J trimming: 5 bases; junction bases outside the gene matches: 12. The CDR3 runs to 16 residues. In germline, CDR1 is MDHEN, CDR2 SYDVKM. CDR3 sequence reads: CASSLQTGSKSHEQYF. The CDR3 region has the DNA TGTGCCAGCAGTTTACAGACAGGGTCTAAGTCACACGAGCAGTACTTC.

In its sample, this clone was seen once. This rearrangement joins TRBV7-6 to TRBJ2-2, with TRBD2 identical over 9 bases. The CDR3 covers 18 residues. The V gene end was trimmed by 1 base and the J gene end by 1 base; junction bases not matched to a gene: 7. Per germline, CDR1 SGHVS and CDR2 FNYEAQ. DNA of the CDR3: TGTGCCAGCAGCTTAGAGGCAGCGGGAGGTCGGAACACCGGGGAGCTGTTTTTT. Its translation is CASSLEAAGGRNTGELFF.